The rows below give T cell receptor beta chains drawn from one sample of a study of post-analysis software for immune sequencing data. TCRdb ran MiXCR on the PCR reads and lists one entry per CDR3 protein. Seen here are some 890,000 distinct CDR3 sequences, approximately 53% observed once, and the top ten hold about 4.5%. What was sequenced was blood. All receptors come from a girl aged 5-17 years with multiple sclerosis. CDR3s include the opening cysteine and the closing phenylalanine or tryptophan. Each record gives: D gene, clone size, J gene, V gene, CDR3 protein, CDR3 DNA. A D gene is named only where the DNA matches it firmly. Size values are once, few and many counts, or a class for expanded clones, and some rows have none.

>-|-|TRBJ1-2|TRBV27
CASSSGGGNYGYTF
TGTGCCAGCAGTTCCGGAGGGGGAAACTATGGCTACACCTTC
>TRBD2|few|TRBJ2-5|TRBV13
CASSPGLAANEQYF
TGTGCCAGCAGCCCGGGACTAGCGGCCAATGAGCAGTACTTC
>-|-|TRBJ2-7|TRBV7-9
CASSLVRGPYNYEQYF
TGTGCCAGCAGCTTAGTGCGCGGGCCCTATAACTACGAGCAGTACTTC
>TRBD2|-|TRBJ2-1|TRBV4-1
CASRPGPGLAYEQFF
TGCGCCAGCAGACCGGGACCGGGACTAGCGTATGAGCAGTTCTTC
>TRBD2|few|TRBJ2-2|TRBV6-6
CASSPGWGRDTGELFF
TGTGCCAGCAGTCCCGGTTGGGGGAGGGACACCGGGGAGCTGTTTTTT
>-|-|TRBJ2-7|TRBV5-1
CASSPSAGRYEQYF
TGCGCCAGCAGCCCTTCCGCGGGGCGCTACGAGCAGTACTTC
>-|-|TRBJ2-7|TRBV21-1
CASSGEEYGTSVYEQYF
TGTGCCAGCAGCGGGGAGGAATACGGGACTAGCGTCTACGAGCAGTACTTC
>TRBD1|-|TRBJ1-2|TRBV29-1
CGVVPGQGEDYGYTF
TGCGGCGTTGTCCCTGGACAGGGCGAAGACTATGGCTACACCTTC
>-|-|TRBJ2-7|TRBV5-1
CASSLFSTASYEQYF
TGCGCCAGCAGCTTATTTTCGACAGCCTCCTACGAGCAGTACTTC
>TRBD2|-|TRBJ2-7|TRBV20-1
CSARGALAGGSCEQYF
TGCAGTGCTAGAGGGGCCCTAGCGGGAGGCTCCTGCGAGCAGTACTTC
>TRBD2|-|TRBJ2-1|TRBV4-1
CASSHLWSGAYNEQFF
TGCGCCAGCAGCCACCTATGGAGCGGGGCCTACAATGAGCAGTTCTTC
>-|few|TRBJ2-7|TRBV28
CASSPRWAYEQYF
TGTGCCAGCAGCCCCAGGTGGGCCTACGAGCAGTACTTC
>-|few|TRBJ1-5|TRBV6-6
CASTSGLNQPQHF
TGTGCCAGCACCTCGGGTCTCAATCAGCCCCAGCATTTT
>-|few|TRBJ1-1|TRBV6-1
CASSGWTRKNTEAFF
TGTGCCAGCAGTGGATGGACACGGAAGAACACTGAAGCTTTCTTT
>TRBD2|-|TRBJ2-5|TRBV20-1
CSASPGLAGGHETQYF
TGCAGTGCTAGCCCGGGACTAGCGGGGGGCCACGAGACCCAGTACTTC
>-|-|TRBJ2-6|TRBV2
CASSPLTSSGANVLTF
TGTGCCAGCAGTCCACTTACATCCTCTGGGGCCAACGTCCTGACTTTC
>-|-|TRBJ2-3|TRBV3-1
CASSQDRLGASTDTQYF
TGTGCCAGCAGCCAAGATCGTTTGGGGGCTAGCACAGATACGCAGTATTTT
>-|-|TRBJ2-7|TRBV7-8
CASSLAEVVYEQYF
TGTGCCAGCAGCTTAGCGGAAGTAGTCTACGAGCAGTACTTC
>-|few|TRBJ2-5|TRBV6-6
CASSYTETQYF
TGTGCCAGCAGTTATACGGAGACCCAGTACTTC
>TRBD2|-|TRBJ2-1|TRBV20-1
CSAIPRPIAGVRNEQFF
TGCAGTGCTATTCCCAGGCCAATAGCGGGAGTCAGGAATGAGCAGTTCTTC
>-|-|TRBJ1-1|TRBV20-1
CSARDPRDTEAFF
TGCAGTGCTAGAGACCCCAGGGACACTGAAGCTTTCTTT
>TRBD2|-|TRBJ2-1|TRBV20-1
CSAMGGAGGKHSYNEQFF
TGCAGTGCCATGGGGGGAGCGGGAGGGAAACACTCCTACAATGAGCAGTTCTTC
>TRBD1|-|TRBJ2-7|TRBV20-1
CSAKGQGLYEQYF
TGCAGTGCTAAGGGACAGGGGCTCTACGAGCAGTACTTC
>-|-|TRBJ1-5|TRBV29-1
CSVAGTTNQPQHF
TGCAGCGTGGCAGGAACCACCAATCAGCCCCAGCATTTT
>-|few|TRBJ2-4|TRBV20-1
CSVWSALGNIQYF
TGCAGTGTTTGGAGTGCTCTCGGGAACATTCAGTACTTC